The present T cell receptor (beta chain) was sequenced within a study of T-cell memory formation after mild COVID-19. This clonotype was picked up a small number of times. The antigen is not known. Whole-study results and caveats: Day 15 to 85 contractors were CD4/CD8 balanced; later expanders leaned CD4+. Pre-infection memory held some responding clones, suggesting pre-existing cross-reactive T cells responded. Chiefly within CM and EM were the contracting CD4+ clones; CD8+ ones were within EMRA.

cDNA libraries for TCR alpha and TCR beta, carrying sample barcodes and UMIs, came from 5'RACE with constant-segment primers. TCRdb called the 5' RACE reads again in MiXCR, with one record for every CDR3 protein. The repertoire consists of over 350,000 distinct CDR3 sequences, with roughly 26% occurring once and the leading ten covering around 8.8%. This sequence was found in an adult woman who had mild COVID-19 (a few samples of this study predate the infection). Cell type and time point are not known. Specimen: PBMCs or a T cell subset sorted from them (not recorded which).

The chain's CDR3 is CASSRSGTYTGELFF. DNA of the CDR3: TGTGCCAGCAGCCGGAGCGGGACGTACACCGGGGAGCTGTTTTTT. V and J are TRBV4-2 and TRBJ2-2, with 7 bases identical to TRBD2. V gave up 4 bases and J gave up 3 bases; unmatched junction bases: 5. The CDR3 consists of 15 residues. CDR1 LGHNA and CDR2 YNFKEQ come from the germline V gene.